This T cell receptor (beta chain) was recovered during a study of blood T cell repertoires in COVID-19. Study overall: In each case, the material was cDNA or gDNA derived from T cells, B-cell-depleted T cells, or PBMCs.

In the source study's methods: Using reference gene primer amplification, nucleated cell counts were estimated. The repertoire was sequenced with immunoSEQ multiplex PCR; TCRdb's copy has only in-frame clones and lacks some. V and J calls and clone size come straight from that table; D and trimming were deduced from the DNA. The sample holds around 60,000 clones, roughly 80% seen once. Germline assignment: CDR1 SGHDT and CDR2 YYEEEE. CDR3 size: 11 residues. V was clipped by 3 bases and J by 4 bases, with 2 bases between them. Specimen: peripheral blood. This receptor was obtained from a woman aged 50 to 65 with active or convalescent COVID-19. The rearrangement links TRBV5-6 to TRBJ2-4; D is uncertain. CDR3 sequence (DNA): TGTGCCAGCAGCTCGAAAAACATTCAGTACTTC. It specifies CASSSKNIQYF.